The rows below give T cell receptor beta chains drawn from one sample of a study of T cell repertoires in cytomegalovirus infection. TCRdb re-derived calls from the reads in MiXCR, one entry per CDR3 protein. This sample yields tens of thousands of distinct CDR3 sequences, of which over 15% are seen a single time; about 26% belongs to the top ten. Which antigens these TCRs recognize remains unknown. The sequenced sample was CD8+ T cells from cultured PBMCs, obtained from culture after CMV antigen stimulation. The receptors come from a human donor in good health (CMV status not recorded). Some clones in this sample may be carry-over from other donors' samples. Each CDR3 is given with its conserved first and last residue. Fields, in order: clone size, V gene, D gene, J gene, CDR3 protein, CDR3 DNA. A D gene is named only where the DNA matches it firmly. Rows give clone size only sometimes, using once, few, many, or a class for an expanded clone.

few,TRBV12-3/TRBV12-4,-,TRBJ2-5,CASSESGTQFGETQYF,TGTGCCAGCAGTGAATCCGGGACACAATTTGGGGAGACCCAGTACTTC
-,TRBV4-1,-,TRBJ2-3,CASSQERDPSDTQYF,TGCGCCAGCAGCCAAGAGCGGGACCCTTCAGATACGCAGTATTTT
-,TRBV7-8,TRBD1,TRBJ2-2,CASSLNGDRPGELFF,TGTGCCAGCAGCTTAAACGGGGACAGGCCCGGGGAGCTGTTTTTT
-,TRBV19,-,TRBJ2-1,CASSIRGCSYNEQFF,TGTGCCAGTAGTATTCGGGGATGCTCCTACAATGAGCAGTTCTTC
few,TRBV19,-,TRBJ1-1,CASSLTDGTEAFF,TGTGCCAGTAGTTTGACAGATGGCACTGAAGCTTTCTTT
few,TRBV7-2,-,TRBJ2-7,CASSPRTIYEQYF,TGTGCCAGCAGCCCTCGGACCATATACGAGCAGTACTTC
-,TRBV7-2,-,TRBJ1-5,CASRRDLNQPQHF,TGTGCCAGCAGACGGGACTTAAATCAGCCCCAGCATTTT
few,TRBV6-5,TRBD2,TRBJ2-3,CASSYSSGRADTQYF,TGTGCCAGCAGTTACTCTAGCGGGAGGGCAGATACGCAGTATTTT
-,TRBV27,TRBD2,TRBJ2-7,CASSSTSGNYEQYF,TGTGCCAGCAGTTCGACTAGCGGGAACTACGAGCAGTACTTC
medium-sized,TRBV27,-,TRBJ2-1,CASSWGVSYNEQFF,TGTGCCAGCAGTTGGGGGGTCTCCTACAATGAGCAGTTCTTC
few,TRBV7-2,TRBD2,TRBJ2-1,CASSPGGYNEQFF,TGTGCCAGCAGCCCGGGGGGGTACAATGAGCAGTTCTTC
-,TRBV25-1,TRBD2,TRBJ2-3,CASRKRDFTDTQYF,TGTGCCAGCAGGAAGCGGGACTTCACAGATACGCAGTATTTT
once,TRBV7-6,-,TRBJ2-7,CASSREQAPSYEQYF,TGTGCCAGCAGCCGAGAACAGGCTCCCTCCTACGAGCAGTACTTC
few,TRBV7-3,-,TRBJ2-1,CASSLAVSSYNEQFF,TGTGCCAGCAGCTTAGCAGTCAGCTCCTACAATGAGCAGTTCTTC
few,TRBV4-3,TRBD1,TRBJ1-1,CASSQDPGQGAREAFF,TGCGCCAGCAGCCAAGATCCGGGCCAGGGGGCAAGGGAAGCTTTCTTT
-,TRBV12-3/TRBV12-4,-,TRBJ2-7,CASSFRVEAGEQYF,TGTGCCAGCAGTTTTAGGGTGGAGGCGGGCGAGCAGTACTTC
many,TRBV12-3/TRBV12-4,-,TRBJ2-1,CASTQSSYNEQFF,TGTGCCAGCACCCAGAGCTCCTACAATGAGCAGTTCTTC
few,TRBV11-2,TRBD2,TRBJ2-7,CASSLSGTSLLEQYF,TGTGCCAGCAGCTTATCCGGGACTAGTCTTCTCGAGCAGTACTTC
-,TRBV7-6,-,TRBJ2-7,CASSWGRGTDYEQYF,TGTGCCAGCAGCTGGGGACGGGGGACCGACTACGAGCAGTACTTC
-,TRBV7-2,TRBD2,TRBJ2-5,CASTKRGGVQETQYF,TGTGCCAGCACCAAGCGGGGGGGCGTCCAAGAGACCCAGTACTTC
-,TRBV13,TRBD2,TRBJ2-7,CASSPPGGGRAEQYF,TGTGCCAGCAGCCCGCCGGGGGGCGGGAGGGCCGAGCAGTACTTC
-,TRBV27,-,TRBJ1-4,CASSLSGLANEKLFF,TGTGCCAGCAGTTTGTCAGGGTTAGCTAATGAAAAACTGTTTTTT
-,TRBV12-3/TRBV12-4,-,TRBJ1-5,CASRGQGGNQPQHF,TGTGCCAGCCGAGGCCAGGGAGGGAATCAGCCCCAGCATTTT
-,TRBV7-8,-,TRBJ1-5,CASSLWGDSNQPQHF,TGTGCCAGCAGCTTATGGGGTGATAGCAATCAGCCCCAGCATTTT
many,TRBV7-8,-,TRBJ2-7,CASRKSTRAREQYF,TGTGCCAGCAGGAAATCGACGAGGGCTCGGGAGCAGTACTTC
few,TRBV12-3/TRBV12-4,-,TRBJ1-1,CASSQFRRDEAFF,TGTGCCAGCAGCCAATTCAGGCGAGACGAAGCTTTCTTT
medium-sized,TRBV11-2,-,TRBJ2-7,CASSYQDYEQYF,TGTGCCAGCAGCTATCAGGACTACGAGCAGTACTTC
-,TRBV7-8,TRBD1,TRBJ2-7,CASSPPGTGPTYEQYF,TGTGCCAGCAGCCCGCCCGGGACAGGTCCAACCTACGAGCAGTACTTC
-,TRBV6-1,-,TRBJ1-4,CASSESALGGIDEKLFF,TGTGCCAGCAGTGAATCGGCTCTGGGGGGTATAGATGAAAAACTGTTTTTT
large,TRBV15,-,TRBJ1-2,CATSKRTDGYGYTF,TGTGCCACCAGCAAAAGGACGGACGGCTATGGCTACACCTTC